This is a list of T cell receptor beta chains from one sample in a study of identical twins. Each CDR3 protein gets one entry after TCRdb re-called the 5' RACE reads with MiXCR. The sample shows hundreds of thousands of distinct CDR3 sequences, about 20% of them seen only once. This sample was shared with a second study, whose subject was T cells expressing NK-cell markers.

Sequencing was done on a sample of PBMCs. These receptors all come from a woman between 18 and 29 years old in good health. The CDR3 runs from the conserved cysteine through the conserved F or W. The D gene is left open where the match is weak. Clone size is not always given. Where it is, it says once, few, many or a class for expanded clones.

TRBV10-3	-	many	TRBJ2-3	CAISEGLLTDTQYF	TGTGCCATCAGTGAGGGACTACTCACAGATACGCAGTATTTT
TRBV6-5	-	few	TRBJ1-4	CASSYTYSQGLNEKLFF	TGTGCCAGCAGTTACACCTATTCACAGGGCCTGAATGAAAAACTGTTTTTT
TRBV12-3/TRBV12-4	-	-	TRBJ2-3	CASSLFQITSTDTQYF	TGTGCCAGCAGTTTATTTCAAATCACTAGCACAGATACGCAGTATTTT
TRBV29-1	-	few	TRBJ1-1	CSVSEAFF	TGCAGCGTTTCTGAAGCTTTCTTT
TRBV2	TRBD2	few	TRBJ2-1	CASSEPLPGGGDEQFF	TGTGCCAGCAGTGAGCCCCTCCCGGGGGGTGGGGATGAGCAGTTCTTC
TRBV20-1	-	few	TRBJ2-1	CSARKTGTGNEQFF	TGCAGTGCTAGGAAAACAGGGACGGGCAATGAGCAGTTCTTC
TRBV6-1	-	many	TRBJ2-3	CASSATAKDTQYF	TGTGCCAGCAGTGCGACAGCTAAAGATACGCAGTATTTT
TRBV7-8	-	-	TRBJ1-5	CASSLEHQPQHF	TGTGCCAGCAGCTTAGAGCATCAGCCCCAGCATTTT
TRBV6-2/TRBV6-3	-	-	TRBJ2-3	CASRTSSGSTQYF	TGTGCCAGCAGAACCTCGTCAGGTTCTACGCAGTATTTT
TRBV27	TRBD1	-	TRBJ2-2	CASSTPGQGFLDTGELFF	TGTGCCAGCAGCACGCCGGGACAGGGGTTTTTAGACACCGGGGAGCTGTTTTTT
TRBV6-6	-	few	TRBJ2-2	CASIGANTGELFF	TGTGCCAGCATCGGGGCGAACACCGGGGAGCTGTTTTTT
TRBV10-3	-	-	TRBJ1-1	CAISEGAANTEAFF	TGTGCCATCAGTGAGGGAGCGGCGAACACTGAAGCTTTCTTT
TRBV6-1	TRBD2	-	TRBJ2-1	CASSGSRSGTSRNEQFF	TGTGCCAGCAGTGGGTCCCGTTCCGGGACTAGCCGCAATGAGCAGTTCTTC
TRBV5-1	-	many	TRBJ2-3	CASSLAPGDWQYF	TGCGCCAGCAGCTTGGCCCCGGGAGATTGGCAGTATTTT
TRBV20-1	-	-	TRBJ2-5	CSATGRAETQYF	TGCAGTGCTACGGGACGGGCGGAGACCCAGTACTTC
TRBV7-3	-	few	TRBJ2-7	CASSLAPGMFYEQYF	TGTGCCAGCAGCCTAGCGCCAGGGATGTTTTACGAGCAGTACTTC
TRBV3-1	TRBD1	few	TRBJ1-6	CASSHSGTGTLHF	TGTGCCAGCAGCCATTCCGGGACAGGGACCCTCCACTTT
TRBV7-2	-	-	TRBJ2-5	CASSSTSLKETQYF	TGTGCCAGCAGCTCCACTAGCCTCAAAGAGACCCAGTACTTC
TRBV5-1	-	few	TRBJ1-2	CASSSLIRGHGYTF	TGCGCCAGCAGCAGTCTAATTAGAGGGCATGGCTACACCTTC
TRBV12-3/TRBV12-4	-	few	TRBJ2-2	CASSFGGGITGELFF	TGTGCCAGCAGTTTCGGAGGGGGCATCACCGGGGAGCTGTTTTTT
TRBV5-4	-	-	TRBJ2-1	CASTNGPSIYNEQFF	TGTGCCAGCACCAACGGACCGTCAATCTACAATGAGCAGTTCTTC
TRBV7-9	-	few	TRBJ1-2	CASSWEERGYTF	TGTGCCAGCAGCTGGGAGGAGAGAGGCTACACCTTC
TRBV10-3	-	few	TRBJ2-7	CAIRPGNTSYEQYF	TGTGCCATCAGACCAGGCAATACCTCCTACGAGCAGTACTTC
TRBV10-1	-	-	TRBJ2-1	CASSESKYNEQFF	TGCGCCAGCAGTGAGTCGAAGTACAATGAGCAGTTCTTC
TRBV7-2	-	-	TRBJ2-7	CASSYVSYDQYF	TGTGCCAGCAGCTACGTCTCCTACGACCAGTACTTC
TRBV5-1	TRBD2	-	TRBJ2-7	CPSSSLAGVAYEQYF	TGCCCCAGCAGCTCGTTAGCGGGAGTAGCCTACGAGCAGTACTTC
TRBV5-1	-	many	TRBJ1-1	CASSLGGGATEAFF	TGCGCCAGCAGCTTGGGTGGGGGCGCTACTGAAGCTTTCTTT
TRBV20-1	-	-	TRBJ2-1	CSAGGGLPPLSSYNEQFF	TGCAGTGCAGGGGGAGGACTCCCTCCGTTGAGCTCCTACAATGAGCAGTTCTTC
TRBV20-1	TRBD1	once	TRBJ2-1	CSARPMGQGAYNEQFF	TGCAGTGCTAGACCAATGGGACAGGGGGCCTACAATGAGCAGTTCTTC
TRBV20-1	-	-	TRBJ2-1	CSANYSMGWDEQFF	TGCAGTGCCAACTACTCCATGGGGTGGGATGAGCAGTTCTTC
TRBV20-1	TRBD1	medium-sized	TRBJ2-7	CSASKTGVYEQYF	TGCAGTGCTAGTAAGACAGGGGTCTACGAGCAGTACTTC
TRBV27	TRBD2	few	TRBJ2-1	CASSLSTSGSYNEQFF	TGTGCCAGCAGTTTATCGACTAGCGGGAGCTACAATGAGCAGTTCTTC
TRBV12-3/TRBV12-4	TRBD2	-	TRBJ2-5	CASTLSGTPVTQYF	TGTGCCAGCACTCTTAGCGGGACCCCTGTGACCCAGTACTTC
TRBV6-2/TRBV6-3	TRBD2	few	TRBJ2-5	CASSTSGKIETQYF	TGTGCCAGCAGTACTAGCGGGAAAATAGAGACCCAGTACTTC
TRBV3-1	-	few	TRBJ1-2	CASSPGGAALTYGYTF	TGTGCCAGCAGCCCCGGGGGGGCGGCGTTGACCTATGGCTACACCTTC